Listed here are 25 T cell receptor beta chains from one sample, sequenced in a study of brain metastases from non-small cell lung cancer. Using immunoSEQ multiplex PCR, the repertoire was profiled, and TCRdb retains in-frame clones only, with some absent. The data show 15,000 or so clones, roughly four fifths seen once. Sequenced input: primary lung tumor tissue. All receptors come from a donor at least 40 years old with non-small cell lung cancer.

This clone was seen a single time. CDR3: CASSPRQRSNSPLHF. The CDR3 nucleotides are TGTGCCAGCAGCCCACGACAGCGCTCCAATTCACCCCTCCACTTT. The J gene is TRBJ1-6, the V gene TRBV7-2; D possibly corresponds to TRBD1 (5 bases). From germline, CDR1 is SGHTA and CDR2 FQGNSA. This CDR3 has 15 residues. The V end lost 5 bases, the J end lost 7 bases, and 15 bases lay between the germline ends.

The chain has TRBV13 and TRBJ2-3; D gene ambiguous. Looked up from germline, CDR1 is PRHDT and CDR2 is FYEKMQ (reference sequence). This CDR3 has 14 amino acids. V lost 2 bases to trimming and J lost 1 base, with 7 bases between them. The CDR3 region is CASSLRQGTDTQYF. Written as DNA, the CDR3 is TGTGCCAGCAGCTTAAGGCAGGGCACAGATACGCAGTATTTT.

CDR3 loop: CASSSGGNYEQYV. In nucleotides, the CDR3 is TGTGCCAGCAGCTCAGGTGGAAACTACGAGCAGTACGTC. The rearrangement links TRBV7-2 to TRBJ2-7; no clear D. The CDR3 runs 13 residues. Germline CDR1 is SGHTA and CDR2 is FQGNSA. V gave up 4 bases and J gave up 3 bases, with 10 bases separating them.

As concerns this clone: One junction end does not reproduce the germline sequence, and a read error may be involved. This chain connects TRBV19 to TRBJ2-3; maybe TRBD1 (6 bases). The length of the CDR3 is 16 residues. Germline-derived CDR1 and CDR2 are LNHDA and SQIVND (reference sequence). DNA of the CDR3: TGTGCCAGTAGTATAGCTGGACAGTCTAGCACAGATATGCAGTATTTT. Translated, it gives CASSIAGQSSTDMQYF. The full variable domain, completed using reference TRBV19 and TRBJ2-3, is DGGITQSPKYLFRKEGQNVTLSCEQNLNHDAMYWYRQDPGQGLRLIYYSQIVNDFQKGDIAEGYSVSREKKESFPLTVTSAQKNPTAFYLCASSIAGQSSTDMQYFGPGTRLTVL.

The chain joins TRBV28 to TRBJ1-1; no reliable D call. Trimming removed 6 bases from V and 11 bases from J, with 7 bases in between. In germline, CDR1 is MDHEN, CDR2 SYDVKM. This CDR3 is 9 amino acids long. CDR3 sequence (DNA): TGTGCCAGCAGCCCTGGGGCTTTCTTT. Its translation: CASSPGAFF.

The chain combines TRBV6-1 with TRBJ1-5, with 7 bases aligning to TRBD1. The V gene end was trimmed by 0 bases and the J gene end by 6 bases; junction bases not matched to a gene: 2. Germline CDR1 reads MNHNS; CDR2 reads SASEGT. This CDR3 has 14 residues. DNA of the CDR3: TGTGCCAGCAGTGAAGCAGGGGGCGTTCAGCCCCAGCATTTT. Amino acid sequence: CASSEAGGVQPQHF.

The sample holds one count of this clone. The V call is TRBV27, the J call TRBJ1-2, with D unresolved. The CDR3 contains 12 residues. Germline loops: CDR1 MNHEY, CDR2 SMNVEV (reference sequence). V dropped 4 bases and J dropped 7 bases, with 10 bases sitting between them. CDR3 loop: CASSSQWGGYTF. The CDR3 DNA reads TGTGCCAGCAGTTCACAATGGGGTGGCTACACCTTC.

V is TRBV5-6 and J is TRBJ1-1, with D perhaps TRBD1 (6 bases). Trimming stripped 1 base from V and 4 bases from J, with 11 bases between. Germline V lookup: CDR1 SGHDT, CDR2 YYEEEE. This CDR3 is 14 amino acids long. The CDR3 loop reads CASSLRGFGTEAFF. Here the CDR3 DNA reads TGTGCCAGCAGCTTGAGGGGGTTCGGCACTGAAGCTTTCTTT.

This chain joins TRBV3-1 (or the pseudogene TRBV3-2) and TRBJ2-7; D is undetermined. Germline CDR1 reads LGHDT; CDR2 reads YNNKEL (reference sequence). Trimming took 8 bases from V and 2 from J, leaving 16 bases between them. This CDR3 has 14 residues. The CDR3 bases are TGTGCCAGCCATCCAAGGAGACCGCCCTACGAGCAGTACTTC. This encodes CASHPRRPPYEQYF.

This clone was counted a single time. The gene calls are TRBV5-4 and TRBJ2-7, with D uncertain. Between the trimmed V and J ends, which lost 0 bases and 3 bases, there was a span of 19 bases. The germline V gene encodes CDR1 SGHNT and CDR2 YYREEE (reference sequence). The CDR3 has 17 amino acids. In DNA, the CDR3 is TGTGCCAGCAGCTTGGGGGTATCGGATTTCCCCTTCTACGAGCAGTACGTC. It codes for CASSLGVSDFPFYEQYV.

The chain carries TRBV7-9 and TRBJ1-1; D remains unclear. Germline V gene sequence: CDR1 SEHNR, CDR2 FQNEAQ (reference sequence). Trimming stripped 4 bases from V and 0 bases from J, with 6 bases between. The CDR3 runs 13 residues. DNA for the CDR3: TGTGCCAGCAGCTACGGTATGAACACTGAAGCTTTCTTT. Its protein product is CASSYGMNTEAFF.

About this clone: Other DNA sequences in this specimen translate into the identical CDR3. This chain uses TRBV7-7 with TRBJ2-3, with TRBD1 identical over 7 bases. CDR3 size: 15 residues. After removal of 5 bases from V and 2 bases from J, the junction contained 7 bases not matched to a gene. CDR1 and CDR2 from the germline V gene are SSHAT and FNYEAQ (reference sequence). The DNA for the CDR3 is TGTGCCAGCAGCACTGGGACAGAGACCACAGATACGCAGTATTTT. Protein sequence: CASSTGTETTDTQYF.

This chain connects TRBV7-3 to TRBJ1-2, with 7 positions matching TRBD1. Germline-derived CDR1 and CDR2 are SGHTA and FQGTGA. J gave up 4 bases and V 5 bases, and 10 bases lay outside the gene matches. The CDR3 length is 15 residues. This chain's CDR3 is CASSPTGQMSYGYTF. In DNA, the CDR3 is TGTGCCAGCAGCCCGACAGGGCAGATGTCCTATGGCTACACCTTC.

This clone came up once. V gene TRBV2 combines with J gene TRBJ2-1, with D possibly matching TRBD2 (5 bases). Germline CDR1 is SNHLY and CDR2 is FYNNEI. The CDR3 consists of 13 residues. V was shortened by 6 bases and J by 11 bases, with 17 bases between the two germline ends. The CDR3 region is CASSGGTGVQQFF. In nucleotides, the CDR3 is TGTGCCAGCAGCGGCGGAACCGGGGTTCAGCAGTTCTTC.

The V call is TRBV6-5, the J call TRBJ1-1, with 8 bases aligning to TRBD1. V dropped 0 bases and J dropped 11; count of bases not matched to a gene: 8. This CDR3 comprises 14 residues. Per the germline V gene, CDR1 is MNHEY and CDR2 is SVGAGI. The CDR3 is CASSYSGRGRSAFF. CDR3 in DNA: TGTGCCAGCAGTTACTCGGGCAGGGGGCGGTCGGCTTTCTTT.

The chain has TRBV14 and TRBJ2-2; D gene unclear. The CDR3 consists of 13 residues. Per germline, CDR1 SGHDN and CDR2 FVKESK. Deletions cut 1 base from V and 6 bases from J, with 6 bases between. Written as DNA, the CDR3 is TGTGCCAGCAGCCAAGTAATAGCCGGGGAGCTGTTTTTT. As protein: CASSQVIAGELFF. The full variable domain, with the rest looked up from reference TRBV14 and TRBJ2-2, is EAGVTQFPSHSVIEKGQTVTLRCDPISGHDNLYWYRRVMGKEIKFLLHFVKESKQDESGMPNNRFLAERTGGTYSTLKVQPAELEDSGVYFCASSQVIAGELFFGEGSRLTVL.

The chain combines TRBV12-3 or TRBV12-4 with TRBJ2-1, with D unclear. CDR3 length: 13 residues. The ends were cut back, 2 bases at V and 3 bases at J, with 5 bases in the middle. The CDR3 reads CASSLRSYNEQFF. CDR3 coding DNA: TGTGCCAGCAGTTTAAGAAGCTACAATGAGCAGTTCTTC.

The V call is TRBV19, the J call TRBJ2-3; possible D gene TRBD1, 5 bases. Germline CDR1 reads LNHDA; CDR2 reads SQIVND (reference sequence). The V end lost 4 bases, the J end lost 2 bases, and 16 bases lay between the germline ends. There are 16 residues in the CDR3. CDR3 sequence (DNA): TGTGCCAGTAGTACAGCCTCGCAGGGCTTCACAGATACGCAGTATTTT. Amino acid sequence: CASSTASQGFTDTQYF.

V and J are TRBV9 and TRBJ2-5; the match to TRBD1 covers 7 bases. This CDR3 is 16 amino acids long. The germline gives CDR1 SGDLS, CDR2 YYNGEE. Trimming removed 4 bases from V and 4 bases from J; junction bases left unmatched: 13. CDR3 residues: CASSLRQGARGETQYF. As DNA, the CDR3 is TGTGCCAGCAGCCTTCGACAGGGCGCCCGGGGAGAGACCCAGTACTTC. The entire variable domain, with the rest obtained from reference TRBV9 and TRBJ2-5, is as follows: DSGVTQTPKHLITATGQRVTLRCSPRSGDLSVYWYQQSLDQGLQFLIQYYNGEERAKGNILERFSAQQFPDLHSELNLSSLELGDSALYFCASSLRQGARGETQYFGPGTRLLVL.

The chain is built from TRBV9 and TRBJ2-7, with unresolved D. Per germline, CDR1 SGDLS and CDR2 YYNGEE. V was trimmed by 0 bases and J by 2 bases, leaving 6 bases between them. This CDR3 contains 13 residues. The CDR3 loop reads CASSVDSTYEQYF. The DNA of the CDR3 is TGTGCCAGCAGCGTAGACAGTACCTACGAGCAGTACTTC.

The chain links TRBV7-8 to TRBJ2-3, with TRBD2 matching 7 bases. With V trimmed by 4 bases and J by 8 bases, 3 bases remained unmatched. Per the germline V gene, CDR1 is SGHVS and CDR2 is FQNEAQ. CDR3 length: 12 amino acids. The CDR3 here is CASSSGGFTQYF. Written as DNA, the CDR3 is TGTGCCAGCAGCTCCGGGGGGTTTACGCAGTATTTT.

In this sample, this clone turned up once. The rearrangement joins TRBV9 to TRBJ1-4; D might be TRBD1 (6 bases). The CDR3 is 15 residues long. The ends were cut back, 0 bases at V and 10 bases at J, with 16 bases in the middle. Germline assignment: CDR1 SGDLS and CDR2 YYNGEE. CDR3 bases: TGTGCCAGCAGCGTAGGGGCGGGGGCTGAGGGAAAACTGTTTTTT. This sequence encodes CASSVGAGAEGKLFF. Full variable domain (rest looked up from reference TRBV9 and TRBJ1-4): DSGVTQTPKHLITATGQRVTLRCSPRSGDLSVYWYQQSLDQGLQFLIQYYNGEERAKGNILERFSAQQFPDLHSELNLSSLELGDSALYFCASSVGAGAEGKLFFGSGTQLSVL.

The chain links TRBV18 to TRBJ2-1; D unresolved. The V end was cut by 5 bases, the J end by 6 bases, with 14 bases between. CDR1 is KGHSH, CDR2 LQKENI, per germline. The CDR3 runs to 14 residues. In nucleotides, the CDR3 is TGTGCCAGCTCATCCCTACAGATCTTCAATGAGCAGTTCTTC. Translating it yields CASSSLQIFNEQFF.

The chain uses TRBV5-1 and TRBJ2-3; D uncertain. CDR3 size: 13 residues. Trimming removed 5 bases from V and 0 bases from J, with 7 bases in between. Germline CDR1 is SGHRS and CDR2 is YFSETQ. As DNA, the CDR3 is TGCGCCAGCAGTGTACCTAGCACAGATACGCAGTATTTT. Translation: CASSVPSTDTQYF. Full variable domain (outside the CDR3, taken from reference TRBV5-1 and TRBJ2-3): KAGVTQTPRYLIKTRGQQVTLSCSPISGHRSVSWYQQTPGQGLQFLFEYFSETQRNKGNFPGRFSGRQFSNSRSEMNVSTLELGDSALYLCASSVPSTDTQYFGPGTRLTVL.

The chain recombines TRBV30 with TRBJ1-1, with no clear D. Trimming shortened V by 1 base and J by 0 bases, and 6 bases separated the two germline ends. The CDR3 is made up of 13 amino acids. Germline CDR1 is GTSNPN and CDR2 is SVGIG (reference sequence). CDR3 in amino acids: CAWSAQLNTEAFF. In DNA form, the CDR3 reads TGTGCCTGGAGTGCACAGCTGAACACTGAAGCTTTCTTT.